This T cell receptor beta chain was captured by sequencing in a study of cytomegalovirus exposure and HLA in healthy donors. Study at large: Within an early data release were 80 million to 90 million unique TCRs drawn from HLA-typed donors. Findings and caveats of the study: Later examination showed HLA-associated TCR beta chains had greater clonal expansion than equally common others. The study designated over 150 TCR beta chains cytomegalovirus-associated.

Comments on this clone: No antigen is known for it.

The CDR3 has 11 amino acids. Germline CDR1 is MGHDK and CDR2 is SYGVNS. Unmatched junction bases numbered 1, after V lost 6 bases and J lost 6 bases. The PCR ran on 60 Vbeta and 13 Jbeta primers. Clones were sequenced by immunoSEQ multiplex PCR, and TCRdb holds only the in-frame ones, with some missing. The sample lists about 130,000 clones, around three quarters occurring once. Sequenced: PBMCs. The TCR was taken from a man aged 25 to 40 in good health. V is TRBV25-1 and J is TRBJ2-7; TRBD2 matches at 8 bases. The CDR3 DNA sequence: TGTGCCAGCAGCGCGGGGGGCGAGCAGTACTTC. Amino acids: CASSAGGEQYF.